This T cell receptor beta chain was retrieved from a study of cytomegalovirus exposure and HLA in healthy donors. General study findings and limits: As a later analysis revealed, most CMV-associated TCR beta chains appeared HLA-restricted. A link between a missense DCLRE1C variant and TCR beta V- and J-gene trimming emerged from a later analysis. Earlier results showed most TCR beta V segments being productive about 90% or about 30% of the time. HLA alleles were associated with around 17,000 TCR beta sequences in a later analysis at 0.05 false discovery rate.

Comments on this clone: Its antigen is as yet unknown.

This CDR3 is built from 16 residues. Germline CDR1 reads LNHNV; CDR2 reads YYDKDF (reference sequence). V lost 0 bases to trimming and J lost 5 bases, with 15 bases between them. The PCR employed 60 Vbeta primers together with 13 Jbeta primers. Repertoires were generated with immunoSEQ multiplex PCR, while TCRdb's copy carries only in-frame clones and drops some. The table records approximately 72,000 clones, about four fifths of them present only once. Sequencing was performed on PBMCs. The genes are TRBV15 and TRBJ2-3, with a tentative D call TRBD2 (7 bases). This TCR was sampled from a male donor in good health and CMV-seropositive. The CDR3 coding sequence is TGTGCCACCAGCAGAGATCGGGGGGCCCCTGTAGATACGCAGTATTTT. Its protein is CATSRDRGAPVDTQYF.